This T cell receptor beta chain was sequenced for a study of blood T cell repertoires in COVID-19. Clones were read by immunoSEQ multiplex PCR, and TCRdb kept only the in-frame ones, dropping some. This repertoire shows fewer than 450,000 clones, 88% found once; its top ten account for about 1.2%. This clone occurred once. This clonotype was obtained from a young woman who had recovered from COVID-19. Sequencing input: PBMCs or T cells enriched from blood (not recorded which).

For the CDR3, the DNA is TGTGCCTGCCGGGGGGGTCTACCCCGCAGAGATACGCAGTATTTT. It is translated as CACRGGLPRRDTQYF. The chain has TRBV19 and TRBJ2-3, with TRBD2 matching 8 bases. Trimming removed 11 bases from V and 5 bases from J; junction bases left unmatched: 15. CDR1 is LNHDA, CDR2 SQIVND, per germline (reference sequence). The CDR3 spans 15 residues.